This entry is about one T cell receptor beta chain. Which antigen it targets is not known. One base away there is no much larger clone; base qualities are not given. The donors were a few dozen Caucasian individuals from Russia, aged roughly 6 to 100 years, who were systemically healthy. About 10 milliliters of peripheral blood were drawn from each donor into EDTA-treated Vacutainer tubes. Ficoll-Paque density-gradient centrifugation was used to isolate PBMCs, with at least 7 million obtained per sample. Total RNA, at least 6 micrograms per sample, was extracted from PBMCs with Trizol reagent. For every donor, an aliquot of PBMCs went through flow cytometry to measure the percentages of naive CD45RAhigh/CD27high T cells. The library was produced with 5' RACE. The sequencer was an Illumina HiSeq 2500. A second PCR of 7 to 11 cycles was performed with a sample-barcoded 5' primer and a J-beta primer mix. Each TCR beta cDNA molecule received a unique molecular identifier from a template-switch 5' adaptor carrying 12 random nucleotides. Each sample yielded at least 2.5 million CDR3-containing paired-end reads. First-strand cDNA synthesis was performed from all RNA using the Mint cDNA synthesis kit, with priming by a TRBC-specific oligonucleotide. After uracil-DNA glycosylase treatment, a first 18-cycle PCR used universal primers M1SS and BC2_uni_R on all cDNA. Concerning the study's data processing: Each sample was normalized by randomly selecting 1 million high-quality reads, each carrying a distinct molecular identifier. Instead of being binned into consensus sequences, reads that shared molecular identifiers were thrown out. MiTCR, set to a Q25 quality threshold and the strictest error-elimination algorithm, was used for CDR3 identification, clonotype clustering and error correction. A nonparametric unseen species model using Euler transformation provided a lower-bound estimate of total TCR beta diversity. TCRdb trimmed public reads at Q25 via fastp, called clones via MiXCR and kept in-frame beta chains. Each entry is one CDR3 protein sequence, shown with its most common DNA and genes. These V and J calls are TCRdb output, not the study's own analysis. In all, the sample holds roughly 1.5 million distinct CDR3 sequences, and around 40% of those were seen once. Around 4% of the sample rests with the top ten.

The sample originates from a study of blood T cells in healthy people across ages (dated by TCRdb to about 2015). In terms of the full investigation: In model experiments, roughly one uniquely barcoded TCR beta cDNA molecule per two T cells was captured by template switching. To track age-related changes in TCR beta repertoire diversity, the study relied on deep sequencing normalized with unique cDNA molecular identifiers. Four age groups were formed from the donors: young (average around 15 years), middle-aged (around 39), aged (roughly 56) and long-lived (about 80). To avoid experimental bias, donors of different ages were distributed randomly across sequencing lanes. For two donors (one aged 18 to 30 and one aged 80 or older), the study analyzed two additional independent replicas of 1 million unique cDNA reads from the same blood draw.

The CDR3 measures 14 amino acids from cysteine to phenylalanine. The kept DNA is CDR3 alone, 42 bases in frame from the first base. CDR1 and CDR2 are read off the germline V gene as MDHEN and SYDVKM. V sheds 3 bases and J sheds 5 bases, leaving 10 bases between their ends. General conclusions and limits of the study: Because profiling used bulk unsorted PBMCs, naive and antigen-experienced compartments could not be compared conclusively. Compared with the aged group, the long-lived group had more naive CD4+ T cells, fewer expanded clones and increased TCR diversity, suggesting age selection. Estimates of total diversity from one million sequenced T cells were regarded as lower bounds and underestimates. Because donor CMV infection status was unknown, age-related changes in expanded clonotypes were potentially confounded. There was a strong correlation between observed TCR beta diversity and the percentage of naive T cells measured by flow cytometry. Observed TCR beta diversity per million T cells fell roughly linearly with age, and a significant reduction was already apparent by age about 36.

This TCR came from a woman between 18 and 29 years old in good health. Material: blood. Rearrangement joined TRBV28 to TRBJ1-4, with no D gene named confidently. The nucleotides are TGTGCCAGCAGTTTTAGTGAAGGGAATGAAAAACTGTTTTTT. It is translated as CASSFSEGNEKLFF.